The 20 T cell receptor beta chains in this list originate from one sample, sequenced in a study of cytomegalovirus exposure and HLA in healthy donors. Here immunoSEQ multiplex PCR was the method, and the copy in TCRdb shows in-frame clones only, minus some. The table shows roughly 100,000 clones, with around 86% occurring only once. Sequenced input: PBMCs. The receptors originated from a woman aged 18-29 years in good health and CMV-seropositive.

This chain uses TRBV5-6 with TRBJ2-3; 7 bases align to TRBD1. Losses at the gene ends were 6 bases for V and 2 bases for J; bases not matched to a gene: 12. CDR1 and CDR2 (germline): SGHDT, YYEEEE. The CDR3 is 16 residues long. The CDR3 nucleotides read TGTGCCAGCACCCTGAGTGGGGACAGAAACACAGATACGCAGTATTTT. Amino acid sequence: CASTLSGDRNTDTQYF.

The rearrangement uses TRBV5-1 and TRBJ2-5; D is perhaps TRBD2 (6 bases). Germline V gene sequence: CDR1 SGHRS, CDR2 YFSETQ. Deletions cut 6 bases from V and 3 bases from J, with 18 bases between. The CDR3 has 15 amino acids. This CDR3 is CASTPVSGREETQYF. The DNA for the CDR3 is TGCGCCAGCACTCCGGTCAGCGGGCGCGAAGAGACCCAGTACTTC. The full variable domain, with the rest looked up from reference TRBV5-1 and TRBJ2-5, is KAGVTQTPRYLIKTRGQQVTLSCSPISGHRSVSWYQQTPGQGLQFLFEYFSETQRNKGNFPGRFSGRQFSNSRSEMNVSTLELGDSALYLCASTPVSGREETQYFGPGTRLLVL.

The chain couples TRBV14 to TRBJ2-1; 14 bases map to TRBD2. Germline CDR1 SGHDN, CDR2 FVKESK. Trimming removed 4 bases from V and 9 bases from J; junction bases left unmatched: 2. This CDR3 has 14 residues. CDR3 loop: CASSPGTSGSEQFF. For the CDR3, the DNA is TGTGCCAGCAGCCCTGGGACTAGCGGGAGTGAGCAGTTCTTC.

The V gene is TRBV25-1, the J gene TRBJ2-3, with 7 nucleotides matching TRBD2. The junction had 14 bases not matched to a gene; V was cut back by 6 bases and J by 2 bases. Germline V gene sequence: CDR1 MGHDK, CDR2 SYGVNS. This CDR3 has 17 residues. CDR3: CASSEPGGEGDTDTQYF. The CDR3 DNA is TGTGCCAGCAGCGAACCCGGCGGGGAGGGTGACACAGATACGCAGTATTTT.

This chain uses TRBV28 with TRBJ1-5; 8 bases agree with TRBD1. The length of the CDR3 is 17 residues. Germline V CDR1 and CDR2: MDHEN, SYDVKM. Trimming cost V 1 base and J 5 bases; bases outside gene matches: 10. Here the CDR3 DNA reads TGTGCCAGCAGTTTATACCCAAGGACAGGGTGGTATCAGCCCCAGCATTTT. Amino acids: CASSLYPRTGWYQPQHF.

The chain is built from TRBV6-1 and TRBJ1-1; no firm D call. Trimming took off 6 bases at V and 1 base at J, with 12 bases between the two ends. Germline CDR1 reads MNHNS; CDR2 reads SASEGT. The CDR3 spans 14 residues. The CDR3 region has the DNA TGTGCCAGCAGGGACCCGGCGGGGAACACTGAAGCTTTCTTT. Protein sequence: CASRDPAGNTEAFF.

In DNA, the CDR3 is TGTGCCAGCAGGGGACTAGCGGGGGACGTCTCCTACAATGAGCAGTTCTTC. This translates into CASRGLAGDVSYNEQFF. The V gene is TRBV2, the J gene TRBJ2-1; 14 bases match TRBD2. The V and J ends lost 6 bases and 0 bases, in that order; junction bases with no gene match: 4. The CDR3 loop spans 17 amino acids. Germline V gives CDR1 SNHLY, CDR2 FYNNEI.

The chain uses TRBV5-4 and TRBJ2-5, with a tentative D call TRBD1 (6 bases). V was shortened by 0 bases and J by 1 base, with 7 bases between the two germline ends. CDR3 length: 14 amino acids. CDR1 is SGHNT, CDR2 YYREEE, per germline (reference sequence). CDR3 residues: CASSLVRGQETQYF. Here the CDR3 DNA reads TGTGCCAGCAGCTTGGTCAGGGGCCAAGAGACCCAGTACTTC.

The chain employs TRBV28 and TRBJ2-7, with TRBD2 identical over 9 bases. Germline V CDR1 and CDR2: MDHEN, SYDVKM. The J segment lost 3 bases and the V segment lost 7 bases, leaving 4 bases of the junction unmatched. There are 13 residues in the CDR3. DNA of the CDR3: TGTGCCAGCACAGCGGGGGGCAGCTACGAGCAGTACTTC. Translation gives CASTAGGSYEQYF.

The chain carries TRBV6-6 and TRBJ2-1, with 10 bases lining up with TRBD2. V lost 4 bases and J lost 9; bases outside the gene matches: 9. The CDR3 sequence is 15 residues long. Germline V CDR1 and CDR2: MNHNY, SVGAGI (reference sequence). This chain's CDR3 is CASSSAVAGGGEQFF. CDR3 bases: TGTGCCAGCAGTTCAGCCGTAGCGGGAGGTGGTGAGCAGTTCTTC.

CDR3: CAISETGEANNEQFF. The CDR3 DNA sequence: TGTGCCATCAGTGAGACGGGAGAGGCTAACAATGAGCAGTTCTTC. The rearrangement joins TRBV10-3 to TRBJ2-1; a possible D gene is TRBD2 (6 bases). The V gene lost 2 bases and the J gene lost 5 bases, with 13 bases spanning the gap. Germline V CDR1 and CDR2: ENHRY, SYGVKD. CDR3 size: 15 residues.

V usage is TRBV7-6 and J usage is TRBJ2-3, with TRBD2 identical over 8 bases. The length of the CDR3 is 16 residues. The V segment lost 5 bases and the J segment 0 bases; nucleotides outside the gene matches: 7. CDR1 and CDR2 from the germline V gene are SGHVS and FNYEAQ. The CDR3 nucleotides read TGTGCCAGCAGCCCCCTGGCTAGCGGGAGCACAGATACGCAGTATTTT. It translates to CASSPLASGSTDTQYF.

The chain uses TRBV10-3 and TRBJ2-7, with 7 bases that match TRBD1. This CDR3 comprises 15 residues. Per germline, CDR1 ENHRY and CDR2 SYGVKD. Trimming cost V 3 bases and J 1 base; bases outside gene matches: 6. CDR3 sequence (DNA): TGTGCCATCAGTGAACTAGGGGGCGGTTCCTACGAGCAGTACTTC. This encodes CAISELGGGSYEQYF.

The genes are TRBV25-1 and TRBJ1-1, with 7 bases fitting TRBD1. The CDR3 is 12 amino acids. The V gene's germline CDR1 is MGHDK and CDR2 SYGVNS. The junction had 2 bases not matched to a gene; V was cut back by 4 bases and J by 6 bases. CDR3 protein: CASSGGGAEAFF. For the CDR3, the DNA is TGTGCCAGCAGTGGAGGGGGCGCTGAAGCTTTCTTT.

This rearrangement joins TRBV5-1 to TRBJ1-2, with TRBD1 identical over 9 bases. The CDR3 sequence is 15 residues long. Germline V CDR1 and CDR2: SGHRS, YFSETQ. V was clipped by 4 bases and J by 8 bases; unmatched bases: 12. The CDR3, as DNA: TGCGCCAGCAGCCAGTCGGTTACAGGGGGCGAAGGCTACACCTTC. Protein product: CASSQSVTGGEGYTF.

The V gene is TRBV4-1, the J gene TRBJ1-2; 7 nucleotides agree with TRBD1. The CDR3 runs 15 residues. Germline values: CDR1 MGHRA, CDR2 YSYEKL. With 4 bases clipped from V and 4 bases from J, the junction kept 9 bases outside the gene matches. CDR3 protein: CASSPGQSPSYGYTF. The CDR3 DNA sequence: TGCGCCAGCAGCCCGGGACAGTCCCCCAGCTATGGCTACACCTTC.

CDR3 amino acids: CASRQENYGYTF. The CDR3 DNA follows: TGCGCCTCTCGACAGGAGAACTATGGCTACACCTTC. The chain combines TRBV5-1 with TRBJ1-2; TRBD1 is a possible D gene (6 bases). Germline loops: CDR1 SGHRS, CDR2 YFSETQ. The CDR3 contains 12 residues. The germline V and J ends were trimmed by 10 bases and 2 bases, with 12 bases remaining between them.

The CDR3 here is CASSLDPGRVGNTIYF. The CDR3, as DNA: TGTGCCAGCAGCTTAGACCCGGGGAGGGTCGGAAACACCATATATTTT. This chain joins TRBV7-2 and TRBJ1-3, with unresolved D. V dropped 1 base and J dropped 4 bases, with 14 bases sitting between them. Germline lookup yields CDR1 SGHTA and CDR2 FQGNSA. CDR3 length equals 16 residues.

This clone was seen only a few times. The genes are TRBV2 and TRBJ1-2; no clear D gene. V was shortened by 2 bases and J by 3 bases, with 10 bases between the two germline ends. This CDR3 region has 14 residues. Looked up from germline, CDR1 is SNHLY and CDR2 is FYNNEI. The CDR3 loop is CASSELRAYYGYTF. DNA for the CDR3: TGTGCCAGCAGTGAACTAAGAGCGTACTATGGCTACACCTTC.

The rearrangement uses TRBV28 and TRBJ2-7; maybe TRBD2 (6 bases). CDR1 MDHEN and CDR2 SYDVKM come from the germline V gene. V was pared by 8 bases and J by 3 bases, with 17 bases between. The CDR3 is 14 amino acids. The CDR3 DNA is TGTGCCAGCCGTTCGGGACTCACCTTCTACGAGCAGTACTTC. This sequence encodes CASRSGLTFYEQYF.